This TCR beta chain was obtained from a study of cytomegalovirus exposure and HLA in healthy donors. V shed 2 bases, J shed 1 base, and the junction held 4 bases outside the gene matches. CDR1 and CDR2 (germline): SGHRS, YFSETQ. This CDR3 spans 15 amino acids. General study points: Later analysis indicated greater clonal expansion among HLA-associated TCR beta chains than among equally common other chains. Rarity marked most TCR sequences, yet some public TCRs occurred in many donors. Because they were indistinguishable, some V segments, including TRBV6-2 and TRBV6-3, were excluded. Later analysis reportedly placed an Asian-associated ancestry cluster below the approximately 650-donor mean in N-insertions.

Regarding this clone: Its antigen is not known.

The PCR was carried out with 60 Vbeta primers and 13 Jbeta primers. Sequenced by immunoSEQ multiplex PCR; TCRdb stores in-frame clones only, minus some. The table records around 200,000 clones, over 60% of them present only once. V and J are TRBV5-1 and TRBJ2-3; 7 bases line up with TRBD1. This receptor was obtained from a woman in her 50s in good health and CMV-seronegative. The sample was PBMCs. The CDR3 DNA reads TGCGCCAGCAGCTTAGAAACAGGGGGCACAGATACGCAGTATTTT. Amino acids: CASSLETGGTDTQYF. Full variable domain (missing parts from reference TRBV5-1 and TRBJ2-3): KAGVTQTPRYLIKTRGQQVTLSCSPISGHRSVSWYQQTPGQGLQFLFEYFSETQRNKGNFPGRFSGRQFSNSRSEMNVSTLELGDSALYLCASSLETGGTDTQYFGPGTRLTVL.